Listed below are T cell receptor beta chains from one sample, sequenced in a study of blood T cells in healthy people across ages. TCRdb reprocessed the 5' RACE reads via MiXCR and lists one record per CDR3 protein. The data contain 650,000 to 1,000,000 distinct CDR3 sequences, 46% of them singletons. Material for sequencing was blood. The receptors were sampled from a man at least 80 years old in good health. CDR3s include the opening cysteine and the closing phenylalanine or tryptophan. The order of the fields is CDR3 length, V gene, clone size, J gene, D gene, CDR3 DNA, CDR3 protein. A D gene is named only where the DNA matches it firmly. For some rows the clone size is stated as once, few or many, or as a class when expanded; others skip it.

length: 15
V: TRBV11-2
size: -
J: TRBJ2-7
D: TRBD2
DNA: TGTGCCAGCAGAAGACCGGGACTAGCGATCTCCGAGCAGTACTTC
CDR3: CASRRPGLAISEQYF

length: 14
V: TRBV14
size: few
J: TRBJ2-7
D: -
DNA: TGTGCCAGCAGCGGGGGTAGATACTCCTACGAGCAGTACTTC
CDR3: CASSGGRYSYEQYF

length: 14
V: TRBV27
size: few
J: TRBJ2-4
D: -
DNA: TGTGCCAGCAGTCCCACCCAGATCGGCCAGGAGCAGTACTTC
CDR3: CASSPTQIGQEQYF

length: 13
V: TRBV29-1
size: few
J: TRBJ1-5
D: -
DNA: TGCAGCGTGGCTACAGGTGTTGGTCAGCCCCAGCATTTT
CDR3: CSVATGVGQPQHF

length: 13
V: TRBV28
size: few
J: TRBJ2-6
D: -
DNA: TGTGCCAGCAGGGGTTCTGGGGCCAACGTCCTGACTTTC
CDR3: CASRGSGANVLTF

length: 16
V: TRBV7-2
size: few
J: TRBJ2-7
D: TRBD2
DNA: TGTGCCAGCAGCTTTTCCGGGGGGACCTCTCGCAATGAGCAGTACTTC
CDR3: CASSFSGGTSRNEQYF

length: 13
V: TRBV4-3
size: -
J: TRBJ2-1
D: TRBD2
DNA: TGCGCCAGCAGCCAAGAATTAGGGAGGGTGCAGTTCTTC
CDR3: CASSQELGRVQFF

length: 15
V: TRBV20-1
size: -
J: TRBJ2-2
D: TRBD2
DNA: TGCAGTGCTCGCCGGACTAGCGGCTACACCGGGGAGCTGTTTTTT
CDR3: CSARRTSGYTGELFF

length: 14
V: TRBV28
size: -
J: TRBJ2-5
D: -
DNA: TGTGCCAGCAGTTTGGCCCCTAGTTTAGAGACCCAGTACTTC
CDR3: CASSLAPSLETQYF

length: 18
V: TRBV28
size: -
J: TRBJ2-3
D: -
DNA: TGTGCCAGCAGTTTATATGGGGGAGTGGTAGAGAGCACAGATACGCAGTATTTT
CDR3: CASSLYGGVVESTDTQYF

length: 15
V: TRBV29-1
size: -
J: TRBJ2-7
D: TRBD1
DNA: TGCCCTATCCTCCCCGGACAGGGGGAATACAATGAGCAGTACTTC
CDR3: CPILPGQGEYNEQYF

length: 15
V: TRBV7-2
size: -
J: TRBJ2-5
D: -
DNA: TGTGCCAGCAGCTTACAGGGTGCGGCCCAGGAGACCCAGTACTTC
CDR3: CASSLQGAAQETQYF

length: 13
V: TRBV12-3/TRBV12-4
size: -
J: TRBJ2-1
D: -
DNA: TGTGCCAGCAGTGCGACCCAGAATGGTGAGCAGTTCTTC
CDR3: CASSATQNGEQFF

length: 16
V: TRBV5-6
size: -
J: TRBJ1-4
D: -
DNA: TGTGCCAGCAGCCTCACAGGAATTGCAACTAATGAAAAACTGTTTTTT
CDR3: CASSLTGIATNEKLFF

length: 19
V: TRBV7-2
size: few
J: TRBJ1-5
D: -
DNA: TGTGCCAGCAGCCCAGGAGTTTTTACGAGGGGGGGGAGCAATCAGCCCCAGCATTTT
CDR3: CASSPGVFTRGGSNQPQHF

length: 14
V: TRBV6-4
size: -
J: TRBJ1-1
D: TRBD1
DNA: TGTGCCAGCAGTCCGGGACAGGGCCTTGGGGATGCTCTCTTT
CDR3: CASSPGQGLGDALF

length: 15
V: TRBV20-1
size: many
J: TRBJ1-1
D: TRBD1
DNA: TGCAGTGCCCCGGGACAGTACCAAAAGAACACTGAAGCTTTCTTT
CDR3: CSAPGQYQKNTEAFF

length: 12
V: TRBV5-1
size: -
J: TRBJ2-2
D: -
DNA: TGCGCCAGCAATTCGGTGGCCGGGGAGCTGTTTTTT
CDR3: CASNSVAGELFF

length: 16
V: TRBV7-2
size: many
J: TRBJ2-7
D: TRBD2
DNA: TGTGCCAGCAGCACCACTAGCGGGGTTACCTACAATGAGCAGTACTTC
CDR3: CASSTTSGVTYNEQYF

length: 17
V: TRBV20-1
size: -
J: TRBJ2-5
D: TRBD2
DNA: TGCAGTGCTAGAGATCTCGAGGCGAGCGGGAGCCCAGAGACCCAGTACTTC
CDR3: CSARDLEASGSPETQYF

length: 14
V: TRBV4-3
size: -
J: TRBJ1-2
D: -
DNA: TGCGCCAGCAGCCAAGATAAGGGTCGGGTCGGCTACACCTTC
CDR3: CASSQDKGRVGYTF

length: 15
V: TRBV5-1
size: -
J: TRBJ2-7
D: TRBD1
DNA: TGCGCCAGCAGCCTTGGCTCAGGGGGCAGGTACGAGCAGTACTTC
CDR3: CASSLGSGGRYEQYF